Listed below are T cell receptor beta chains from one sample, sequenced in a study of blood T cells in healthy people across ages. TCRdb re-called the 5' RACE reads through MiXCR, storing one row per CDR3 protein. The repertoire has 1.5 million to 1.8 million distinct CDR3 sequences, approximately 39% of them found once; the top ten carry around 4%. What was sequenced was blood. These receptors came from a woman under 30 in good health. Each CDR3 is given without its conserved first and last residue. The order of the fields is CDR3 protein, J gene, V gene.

CDR3: ASSQFPGQLNEKLF
J: TRBJ1-4
V: TRBV4-1

CDR3: ASSPNPFQETQY
J: TRBJ2-5
V: TRBV11-2

CDR3: ASSPGTINNDQF
J: TRBJ2-1
V: TRBV7-9

CDR3: ASRAQGEGQPQH
J: TRBJ1-5
V: TRBV12-3/TRBV12-4

CDR3: SARDHYEPQH
J: TRBJ1-5
V: TRBV20-1

CDR3: ASSYGFPYEQY
J: TRBJ2-7
V: TRBV6-5

CDR3: SARRQASGAF
J: TRBJ1-1
V: TRBV20-1

CDR3: ASRVGQARATPEAF
J: TRBJ1-1
V: TRBV10-2

CDR3: ASSPNSFYTDTQY
J: TRBJ2-3
V: TRBV18

CDR3: ASSTGTSSYNEQY
J: .
V: TRBV19

CDR3: ASSPTGGNGYT
J: TRBJ1-2
V: TRBV7-3

CDR3: ASSPTLAYNEQF
J: TRBJ2-1
V: TRBV7-8

CDR3: ASSQMGGAYNEQF
J: TRBJ2-1
V: TRBV4-3

CDR3: ASSDPLVRGRGTEAF
J: TRBJ1-1
V: TRBV6-1

CDR3: ASSLWAAGTGGSYEQY
J: TRBJ2-7
V: TRBV28

CDR3: ASSYSALAKNIQY
J: TRBJ2-4
V: TRBV6-6

CDR3: SAHPTGGRTEAF
J: TRBJ1-1
V: TRBV20-1

CDR3: ASSPITTDTQY
J: TRBJ2-3
V: TRBV18

CDR3: ASSGRESYNEQY
J: .
V: TRBV18

CDR3: ATGDGINEQF
J: TRBJ2-1
V: TRBV6-2/TRBV6-3

CDR3: ASGLVLGLGGTNIQY
J: TRBJ2-4
V: TRBV12-5

CDR3: ASSHLASNQPQH
J: TRBJ1-5
V: TRBV4-1

CDR3: ASSSNGGLNTEAF
J: TRBJ1-1
V: TRBV7-3

CDR3: ASSSYLLDRARQY
J: TRBJ2-4
V: TRBV5-1

CDR3: ATSRDREEKLF
J: TRBJ1-4
V: TRBV15

CDR3: SVDAGMNTEAF
J: TRBJ1-1
V: TRBV29-1

CDR3: ASSVPTSGFYNEQF
J: TRBJ2-1
V: TRBV7-2

CDR3: ASSLDRAAVTQY
J: TRBJ2-3
V: TRBV7-2

CDR3: ASSLKGASNYGYT
J: TRBJ1-2
V: TRBV7-9

CDR3: ASRAGQTNYGYT
J: TRBJ1-2
V: TRBV7-9

CDR3: ATSDLEPGQGSNEQF
J: TRBJ2-1
V: TRBV24-1

CDR3: ASSQTYASSYEQY
J: TRBJ2-7
V: TRBV4-3

CDR3: ASSFFSGSTDTQY
J: TRBJ2-3
V: TRBV12-3/TRBV12-4